The source of this TCR beta chain is a study of T cell repertoires in cytomegalovirus infection. The sample holds many counts of this clonotype. TCRdb analysed the reads with MiXCR anew, one entry per CDR3 protein. This table holds roughly 630,000 distinct CDR3 sequences, 20% to 30% found once. This CDR3 region has 12 residues. Germline assignment: CDR1 LNHDA and CDR2 SQIVND (reference sequence). V was trimmed by 7 bases and J by 4 bases, leaving 10 bases between them. Sequencing was done on a sample of CD8+ T cells from PBMCs. V is TRBV19 and J is TRBJ1-1, with D uncertain. This sequence originates from a human donor in good health (CMV status not recorded). Some clones in this sample may be carry-over from other donors' samples. In DNA form, the CDR3 reads TGTGCCAGTAACGACGGCGGCACTGAAGCTTTCTTT. Its protein product is CASNDGGTEAFF.